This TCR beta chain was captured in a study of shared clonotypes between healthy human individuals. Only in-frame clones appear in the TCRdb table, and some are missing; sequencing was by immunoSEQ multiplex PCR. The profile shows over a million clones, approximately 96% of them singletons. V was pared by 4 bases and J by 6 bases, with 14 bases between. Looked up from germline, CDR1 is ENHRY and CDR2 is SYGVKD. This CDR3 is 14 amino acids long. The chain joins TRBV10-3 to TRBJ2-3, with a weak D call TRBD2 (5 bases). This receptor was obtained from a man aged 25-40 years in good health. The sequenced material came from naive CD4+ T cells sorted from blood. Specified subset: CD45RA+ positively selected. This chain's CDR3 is CAISATSSRDTQYF. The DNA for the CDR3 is TGTGCCATCAGTGCAACTAGTTCCCGGGATACGCAGTATTTT.